These 12 T cell receptor beta chains came from one sample sequenced in a study of regulatory T cells in long-lasting Graves disease. The authors built TCR beta libraries using iRepertoire HTBI primers and Arm-PCR of CDR3 regions. TCRdb recomputed calls from the multiplex PCR reads with MiXCR, one row per CDR3 protein. The data contain 300,000 to 350,000 distinct CDR3 sequences, about 18% of them singletons. Time point indicated: persistent/refractory GD, antithyroid drugs over 5 years with positive TRAb. RNA from PBMCs was the source of the TCR library. The specimen comprised peripheral blood mononuclear cells (PBMCs), sampled when the disease was refractory, from a patient treated with antithyroid drugs. These receptors came from a female donor with Graves disease.

This clonotype was picked up many times. The V call is TRBV29-1, the J call TRBJ2-7, with D possibly being TRBD2 (7 bases). V was shortened by 2 bases and J by 5 bases, with 13 bases between the two germline ends. Germline loops: CDR1 SQVTM, CDR2 ANQGSEA. The CDR3 covers 13 residues. This chain's CDR3 is CSVERVGGDEQYF. DNA of the CDR3: TGCAGCGTTGAAAGGGTAGGGGGGGACGAGCAGTACTTC.

This clonotype was seen only a few times. The chain is built from TRBV6-5 and TRBJ1-2; 9 nucleotides agree with TRBD1. CDR3 length: 15 residues. The J segment lost 4 bases and the V segment lost 0 bases, leaving 3 bases of the junction unmatched. Germline V lookup: CDR1 MNHEY, CDR2 SVGAGI. CDR3 protein: CASSYSSTGGYGYTF. The CDR3 region has the DNA TGTGCCAGCAGTTACTCCTCGACAGGGGGCTATGGCTACACCTTC.

V is TRBV6-2 or TRBV6-3 and J is TRBJ1-5, with D maybe TRBD1 (6 bases). From germline, CDR1 is MNHEY and CDR2 SVGEGT. Trimming removed 5 bases at V and 5 bases at J, with 16 bases between. The CDR3 length is 15 residues. The CDR3 loop reads CASSNLSGAYQPQHF. CDR3 in DNA: TGTGCCAGCAGTAACCTGTCGGGGGCATATCAGCCCCAGCATTTT.

The V call is TRBV11-2, the J call TRBJ2-1; no definite D call. The CDR3 is 13 residues long. Germline V lookup: CDR1 SGHAT, CDR2 FQNNGV. V lost 0 bases and J lost 6, with 6 bases in between. The CDR3 loop reads CASSLEYFNEQFF. CDR3 DNA sequence: TGTGCCAGCAGCTTAGAGTATTTCAATGAGCAGTTCTTC.

This clonotype was seen just once. The chain has TRBV19 and TRBJ1-6; D uncertain. V was cut by 3 bases and J by 9 bases, with 6 bases left in between. The germline V gene encodes CDR1 LNHDA and CDR2 SQIVND (reference sequence). The CDR3 spans 12 residues. The CDR3 DNA reads as TGTGCCAGTAGTATTCTTCGTTCACCCCTCCACTTT. Protein sequence: CASSILRSPLHF.

This clonotype has a handful of counts. This chain connects TRBV24-1 to TRBJ1-5; 8 bases are a match to TRBD1. The CDR3 is 17 residues long. Trimming removed 6 bases from V and 0 bases from J; junction bases left unmatched: 9. Per the germline V gene, CDR1 is KGHDR and CDR2 is SFDVKD. The CDR3 spells CATSPGTGTLSNQPQHF. CDR3 DNA sequence: TGTGCCACCAGTCCCGGGACAGGTACCCTTAGCAATCAGCCCCAGCATTTT.

There are a few counts of this clonotype. CDR3 in DNA: TGTGCCAGCAGTTTAGTGGCCATGGGCTACGAGCAGTACTTC. Translating gives CASSLVAMGYEQYF. The rearrangement joins TRBV12-3 or TRBV12-4 to TRBJ2-7, with D uncertain. Trimming removed 1 base from V and 3 bases from J, with 10 bases in between. CDR3 length: 14 amino acids.

This chain links TRBV30 with TRBJ2-1; 12 bases line up with TRBD2. This CDR3 has 14 residues. V shed 5 bases and J 11 bases; nucleotides not matched to a gene: 10. The germline V gene has CDR1 GTSNPN and CDR2 SVGIG (reference sequence). Here the CDR3 reads CAWDPSGRVPQQFF. CDR3 sequence (DNA): TGTGCCTGGGACCCTAGCGGGAGGGTCCCCCAGCAGTTCTTC.

This clonotype came up many times. The chain combines TRBV6-1 with TRBJ1-2; 9 nucleotides align to TRBD1. This CDR3 has 14 amino acids. In germline, CDR1 is MNHNS, CDR2 SASEGT. V lost 7 bases to trimming and J lost 8 bases; unmatched junction nucleotides: 11. In DNA, the CDR3 is TGTGCCAGCAAAGAGGCACAGGGGGCGCAGGGCTACACCTTC. Its protein is CASKEAQGAQGYTF.

This clonotype has a count of ten or more. The chain joins TRBV14 to TRBJ2-5; maybe TRBD2 (5 bases). The CDR3 totals 19 residues. Germline assignment: CDR1 SGHDN and CDR2 FVKESK. Trimming took off 4 bases at V and 0 bases at J, with 24 bases between the two ends. This CDR3 is CASSPFAASLYPYQETQYF. The CDR3 DNA reads TGTGCCAGCAGCCCGTTCGCGGCTAGCCTCTACCCGTACCAAGAGACCCAGTACTTC.

Ten or more counts support this clonotype. V usage is TRBV11-2 and J usage is TRBJ1-5; no firm D call. CDR3 size: 13 residues. Germline-derived CDR1 and CDR2 are SGHAT and FQNNGV. Trimming stripped 1 base from V and 5 bases from J, with 6 bases between. CDR3 in amino acids: CASSLVMDQPQHF. The CDR3, as DNA: TGTGCCAGCAGCTTAGTGATGGATCAGCCCCAGCATTTT.

In its sample, this clonotype was seen a few times. A much bigger clone sits one base away, suggesting this may be a read error. The genes are TRBV3-1 and TRBJ1-1, with D possibly being TRBD1 (5 bases). CDR1 is LGHDT, CDR2 YNNKEL, per germline (reference sequence). This CDR3 region has 14 residues. The DNA for the CDR3 is TGTGCCAGCAGCGCACCCTCAAGGGGCACTGAAGCTCTCTTT. Residues: CASSAPSRGTEALF.